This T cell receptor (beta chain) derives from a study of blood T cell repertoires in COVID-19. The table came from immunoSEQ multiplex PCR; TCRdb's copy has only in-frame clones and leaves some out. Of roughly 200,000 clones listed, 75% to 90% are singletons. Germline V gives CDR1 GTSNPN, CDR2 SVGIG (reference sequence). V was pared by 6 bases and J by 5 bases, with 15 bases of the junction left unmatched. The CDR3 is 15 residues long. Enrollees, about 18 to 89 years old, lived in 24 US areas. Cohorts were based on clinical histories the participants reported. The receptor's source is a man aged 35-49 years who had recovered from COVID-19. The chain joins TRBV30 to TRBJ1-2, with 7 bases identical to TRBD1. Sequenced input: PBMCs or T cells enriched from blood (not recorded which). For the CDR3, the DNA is TGTGCCTGTGCATGGACAGGCCAGCCCTCTTATGGCTACACCTTC. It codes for CACAWTGQPSYGYTF.